This TCR beta chain was identified during a study of T cell clusters in autoimmune cytopenias. Study in general: The median distinct TRB clonotype count was about 2,400 per sample, from a median around 50,000 reads.

The study, taken as a whole, reports: Physiological T cell clusters of healthy donors were apparently absent in primary autoimmune cytopenia patients. TRB repertoire shifts in secondary cytopenia and chronic lymphocytic leukemia mostly reflected lymphoma, not autoimmunity.

TRB was amplified by touch-down multiplex PCR, primer pools A and B combined. TCRdb reprocessed the multiplex PCR reads and keeps a single row for each CDR3 protein, giving no DNA. The record lists about 8,300 distinct CDR3 sequences, of which the ten most abundant hold approximately 3.1%. About this clonotype: Its antigen is still unknown.

About 37,500 genome equivalents of blood DNA were amplified for TRB. The CDR3 length is 11 residues. Germline assignment: CDR1 GTSNPN and CDR2 SVGIG (reference sequence). The source material was peripheral blood. The V call is TRBV30, the J call TRBJ2-7; TCRdb gives TRBD2 as the D gene, but with no DNA this cannot be confirmed. The clonotype originates from a human donor with an autoimmune cytopenia or autoimmune hepatitis (not recorded which). This CDR3 is CASGLSYEQYF.